Shown below are 32 T cell receptor beta chains from a single sample sequenced in a study of blood T cells in healthy people across ages. PCR was performed a second time for roughly 6 to 12 cycles using a sample-barcoded 5' primer and a J-beta primer mix. MiXCR, applied by TCRdb to the 5' RACE reads, yields one record per CDR3 protein. The sample has about 1.6 million distinct CDR3 sequences; 30% to 40% are singletons. The specimen was blood. The receptor source for this set is a woman under 40 in good health.

CDR3 loop: CASSQVAGTVTDTQYF. The CDR3 nucleotides read TGCGCCAGCAGCCAAGTAGCCGGGACAGTCACAGATACGCAGTATTTT. The chain is built from TRBV4-1 and TRBJ2-3; 7 positions agree with TRBD1. CDR3 length: 16 residues. V lost 1 base, J lost 2 bases, and 6 bases stayed unmatched. Germline CDR1 reads MGHRA; CDR2 reads YSYEKL.

This clonotype occurred a few times. The chain recombines TRBV4-1 with TRBJ2-7; 11 nucleotides line up with TRBD2. CDR3 length: 17 amino acids. The V gene end was trimmed by 4 bases and the J gene end by 1 base; junction bases not matched to a gene: 9. Looked up from germline, CDR1 is MGHRA and CDR2 is YSYEKL. This CDR3 reads CASSLHLTSGVSYEQYF. The CDR3 DNA reads TGCGCCAGCAGCCTACATTTGACTAGCGGGGTGTCCTACGAGCAGTACTTC.

This clonotype was observed a few times. This chain connects TRBV27 to TRBJ1-4; no clear D. This CDR3 is built from 13 residues. The V end was cut by 6 bases, the J end by 5 bases, with 10 bases between. In germline, CDR1 is MNHEY, CDR2 SMNVEV (reference sequence). In DNA form, the CDR3 reads TGTGCCAGCAGACTCTCTGGGAATGAAAAACTGTTTTTT. This translates into CASRLSGNEKLFF.

This clonotype was seen at least ten times. The genes are TRBV2 and TRBJ2-1; no firm D call. Deletions cut 4 bases from V and 7 bases from J, with 11 bases between. The germline gives CDR1 SNHLY, CDR2 FYNNEI. The CDR3 is 13 residues long. CDR3: CASSVGLRNEQFF. The DNA for the CDR3 is TGTGCCAGCAGTGTGGGCCTACGGAATGAGCAGTTCTTC.

Worth noting for this clonotype: Mismatch with germline at one junction end may stem from a read error. V gene TRBV10-2 combines with J gene TRBJ1-2; D is unresolved. Germline CDR1 reads WSHSY; CDR2 reads SAAADI. The CDR3 runs 15 residues. The CDR3 region has the DNA TGCGCCAGCAGTGAGACGGCCCTAGCTAACTATGGCTGCACCTTC. Its translation: CASSETALANYGCTF.

The genes are TRBV6-1 and TRBJ2-2; D is undetermined. Germline V gene data show CDR1 as MNHNS and CDR2 as SASEGT. This CDR3 region has 14 residues. V was cut by 3 bases and J by 4 bases, with 9 bases left in between. The CDR3 spells CASSEGHATGELFF. In nucleotides, the CDR3 is TGTGCCAGCAGTGAGGGCCATGCCACCGGGGAGCTGTTTTTT.

This clonotype was observed a few times. The CDR3 sequence is CASSFGLAQIQETQYF. CDR3 DNA: TGTGCCAGCAGCTTCGGACTAGCGCAGATACAAGAGACCCAGTACTTC. The chain combines TRBV5-6 with TRBJ2-5, with 9 positions matching TRBD2. This CDR3 comprises 16 residues. From germline, CDR1 is SGHDT and CDR2 YYEEEE. V was clipped by 2 bases and J by 2 bases; unmatched bases: 7.

Only one count was recorded for this clonotype. This may be a read error: a much more frequent sequence differs by one nucleotide. The chain joins TRBV28 to TRBJ2-1, with 12 positions matching TRBD2. CDR1 and CDR2 (germline): MDHEN, SYDVKM. The CDR3 totals 13 residues. CDR3 in amino acids: CTSSSRTSGDKFF. For the CDR3, the DNA is TGTACCAGCAGTTCCCGGACTAGCGGGGACAAGTTCTTC.

This clonotype has only one observation. V gene TRBV13 combines with J gene TRBJ2-5; the D is unclear. The CDR3 has 15 amino acids. CDR1 and CDR2 (germline): PRHDT, FYEKMQ (reference sequence). Trimming removed 0 bases at V and 1 base at J, with 9 bases between. The CDR3 nucleotides read TGTGCCAGCAGCTTAGGCCTCCAGTCCCAAGAGACCCAGTACTTC. Its translation is CASSLGLQSQETQYF. The full variable domain, completed using reference TRBV13 and TRBJ2-5, is AAGVIQSPRHLIKEKRETATLKCYPIPRHDTVYWYQQGPGQDPQFLISFYEKMQSDKGSIPDRFSAQQFSDYHSELNMSSLELGDSALYFCASSLGLQSQETQYFGPGTRLLVL.

About this clonotype: Sequence at one end of the junction differs from germline and may be a read error. The V gene is TRBV19, the J gene TRBJ1-2; 7 bases align to TRBD1. This CDR3 has 15 amino acids. Per the germline V gene, CDR1 is LNHDA and CDR2 is SQIVND (reference sequence). The CDR3 coding sequence is TGTGCCGGTAGTATTGGCGGGACAGCGAGATATGGCTACACCTTC. Translated: CAGSIGGTARYGYTF.

The chain is built from TRBV20-1 and TRBJ2-7, with D possibly matching TRBD1 (6 bases). Germline CDR1 is DFQATT and CDR2 is SNEGSKA (reference sequence). Deletions cut 3 bases from V and 3 bases from J, with 15 bases between. CDR3 size: 14 residues. DNA of the CDR3: TGCAGTGCTAGTACTCCGGGACACAGCTACGAGCAGTACTTC. Amino acid sequence: CSASTPGHSYEQYF.

The chain couples TRBV20-1 to TRBJ2-3; D call uncertain. The length of the CDR3 is 15 residues. In germline, CDR1 is DFQATT, CDR2 SNEGSKA (reference sequence). V gave up 6 bases and J gave up 2 bases, with 18 bases separating them. The CDR3 reads CSADDWYNLTDTQYF. The CDR3 coding sequence is TGCAGTGCAGATGACTGGTACAATCTCACAGATACGCAGTATTTT.

Only a few counts were recorded for this clonotype. CDR3 coding DNA: TGTGCCAGCAGTGCTGGTAGCGGATCGGGGAAGCAGTATTTT. It codes for CASSAGSGSGKQYF. The V and J genes are TRBV6-4 and TRBJ2-3, with TRBD2 as a possible D gene (6 bases). The CDR3 totals 14 residues. From germline, CDR1 is MRHNA and CDR2 SNTAGT. V lost 4 bases and J 11 bases, leaving 19 bases between the germline ends.

In this sample, this clonotype turned up once. This may come from a read error, since a much larger clone is one base off. The rearrangement joins TRBV12-3 or TRBV12-4 to TRBJ2-3, with 13 bases fitting TRBD2. The CDR3 totals 13 residues. Trimming took 8 bases from V and 14 from J; bases not matched to a gene: 10. The CDR3 DNA sequence: TGTGCCAGCGGCCCGGGACTAGCGGGGTCGTGGTATTTT. Its protein is CASGPGLAGSWYF.

This clonotype was seen once. A clone one base away is much larger, so this may be a read error. This chain links TRBV5-1 with TRBJ2-7; D may be TRBD2 (7 bases). CDR1 and CDR2 from the germline V gene are SGHRS and YFSETQ. The CDR3 runs to 14 residues. CDR3 amino acids: CAGSQQGGSYEQYF. CDR3 nucleotide sequence: TGCGCCGGCAGCCAACAGGGAGGGTCCTACGAGCAGTACTTC.

This clonotype was seen many times. V usage is TRBV20-1 and J usage is TRBJ2-2, with TRBD1 matching over 11 bases. The CDR3 extends over 14 amino acids. The V gene's germline CDR1 is DFQATT and CDR2 SNEGSKA (reference sequence). Trimming took 6 bases from V and 6 from J; bases not matched to a gene: 6. CDR3 nucleotides: TGCAGTGCCAGGACAGGGGGCGAGGCCGGGGAGCTGTTTTTT. Protein sequence: CSARTGGEAGELFF.

Details on this clonotype: A much bigger clone sits one base away, suggesting this may be a read error. The chain links TRBV7-8 to TRBJ2-4; 10 nucleotides match TRBD1. Germline lookup yields CDR1 SGHVS and CDR2 FQNEAQ. After removal of 1 base from V and 13 bases from J, the junction contained 10 bases not matched to a gene. The CDR3 extends over 15 amino acids. The CDR3 DNA reads as TGTGCCAGCAGCTTAGGACAGGGGGCCTGCGGCGGGCAGTACTTC. It codes for CASSLGQGACGGQYF. Looking up the rest from reference TRBV7-8 and TRBJ2-4 gives the full variable domain: GAGVSQSPRYKVAKRGQDVALRCDPISGHVSLFWYQQALGQGPEFLTYFQNEAQLDKSGLPSDRFFAERPEGSVSTLKIQRTQQEDSAVYLCASSLGQGACGGQYFGAGTRLSVL.

The rearrangement links TRBV27 to TRBJ2-3, with 14 bases aligning to TRBD2. After removal of 7 bases from V and 3 bases from J, the junction contained 3 bases not matched to a gene. This CDR3 comprises 15 residues. CDR1 and CDR2 (germline): MNHEY, SMNVEV (reference sequence). In DNA form, the CDR3 reads TGTGCCAGCAAAAGGACTAGCGGGAGGACAGATACGCAGTATTTT. This sequence encodes CASKRTSGRTDTQYF.

The V gene is TRBV7-3, the J gene TRBJ2-7; TRBD1 agrees at 8 bases. The CDR3 is 14 residues long. The V gene's germline CDR1 is SGHTA and CDR2 FQGTGA. V gave up 2 bases and J gave up 6 bases; unmatched junction bases: 6. The CDR3 DNA reads TGTGCCAGCAGCTTAGGACAGGGATCGGGCGAGCAGTACTTC. It yields the protein CASSLGQGSGEQYF.

The V gene is TRBV29-1, the J gene TRBJ2-2; TRBD1 matches 9 bases. V was clipped by 6 bases and J by 4 bases; unmatched bases: 6. The germline V gene has CDR1 SQVTM and CDR2 ANQGSEA. This CDR3 spans 14 amino acids. The CDR3 region has the DNA TGCAGCGTCGTACAGGGGGCCGGCACCGGGGAGCTGTTTTTT. Translated: CSVVQGAGTGELFF.

The chain couples TRBV7-9 to TRBJ2-2; the match to TRBD1 covers 9 bases. CDR1 SEHNR and CDR2 FQNEAQ come from the germline V gene (reference sequence). J was trimmed by 6 bases and V by 5 bases; bases with no gene match: 4. The CDR3 is 14 amino acids. CDR3 nucleotides: TGTGCCAGCAGCCCCGGGACAGGGCCCGGGGAGCTGTTTTTT. It translates to CASSPGTGPGELFF.

The rearrangement links TRBV30 to TRBJ2-1, with TRBD2 matching over 12 bases. The CDR3 runs to 16 residues. Germline CDR1 reads GTSNPN; CDR2 reads SVGIG (reference sequence). With 1 base clipped from V and 14 bases from J, the junction kept 15 bases outside the gene matches. The CDR3 loop is CAWSALGLAGSGRKFF. The CDR3 nucleotides are TGTGCCTGGAGTGCGTTGGGACTAGCGGGTTCAGGGCGGAAGTTCTTC.

This clonotype was seen only a few times. This rearrangement joins TRBV20-1 to TRBJ1-2; tentative D call: TRBD1 (5 bases). The CDR3 consists of 14 residues. Trimming removed 5 bases at V and 0 bases at J, with 13 bases between. Germline loops: CDR1 DFQATT, CDR2 SNEGSKA (reference sequence). The CDR3 sequence: CSASPGATNYGYTF. In DNA, the CDR3 is TGCAGTGCTTCCCCCGGGGCTACTAACTATGGCTACACCTTC.

This chain connects TRBV28 to TRBJ1-6, with a tentative D call TRBD1 (6 bases). The CDR3 length is 15 residues. The V gene's germline CDR1 is MDHEN and CDR2 SYDVKM. V lost 4 bases and J lost 5, with 12 bases in between. CDR3 residues: CASSSGEGDNSPLHF. CDR3 in DNA: TGTGCCAGCAGTTCGGGAGAGGGGGATAATTCACCCCTCCACTTT.

The V gene is TRBV6-2 or TRBV6-3, the J gene TRBJ1-1; no firm D call. The CDR3 covers 13 residues. Germline V gene sequence: CDR1 MNHEY, CDR2 SVGEGT. V lost 4 bases, J lost 5 bases, and 11 bases lay in between. The CDR3 DNA follows: TGTGCCAGCAGTTCTCAAGACCCAACTGAAGCTTTCTTT. Translated, it gives CASSSQDPTEAFF.

The DNA of the CDR3 is TGTGCCAGCAGCTTGCAACGGTACACTGAAGCTTTCTTT. It specifies CASSLQRYTEAFF. The V and J genes are TRBV5-5 and TRBJ1-1; unclear D gene. Germline-derived CDR1 and CDR2 are SGHKS and YYEKEE (reference sequence). CDR3 length: 13 residues. V was pared by 1 base and J by 3 bases, with 7 bases between.

This rearrangement joins TRBV12-3 or TRBV12-4 to TRBJ2-3; the D gene could be TRBD1 or TRBD2 (6 bases each). Between the trimmed V and J ends, which lost 5 bases and 2 bases, there was a span of 14 bases. CDR3 length: 15 amino acids. DNA of the CDR3: TGTGCCAGCAGTCGACTAGGGGGGATCACAGATACGCAGTATTTT. It specifies CASSRLGGITDTQYF.

The sample holds a few counts of this clonotype. This sequence joins TRBV5-6 and TRBJ2-5; 10 bases are a match to TRBD2. This CDR3 region has 18 residues. The germline V gene encodes CDR1 SGHDT and CDR2 YYEEEE. Trimming took 1 base from V and 1 from J; bases not matched to a gene: 10. CDR3 bases: TGTGCCAGCAGCTTGAGTCTAGCGGGAGTTTCGGTCCAAGAGACCCAGTACTTC. It translates to CASSLSLAGVSVQETQYF.

A single count supports this clonotype. This chain connects TRBV9 to TRBJ2-3; 7 positions match TRBD2. There are 16 residues in the CDR3. After removal of 4 bases from V and 2 bases from J, the junction contained 10 bases not matched to a gene. Germline V gene sequence: CDR1 SGDLS, CDR2 YYNGEE. CDR3 sequence (DNA): TGTGCCAGCAGCCAACAAGGGAGGGCAGACACAGATACGCAGTATTTT. Amino acid sequence: CASSQQGRADTDTQYF.

The chain couples TRBV3-1 to TRBJ2-1; D not certain. The CDR3 has 12 residues. Germline-derived CDR1 and CDR2 are LGHDT and YNNKEL (reference sequence). Deletions cut 1 base from V and 9 bases from J, with 7 bases between. This CDR3 is CASSQVGLEQFF. The CDR3, as DNA: TGTGCCAGCAGCCAAGTCGGGCTTGAGCAGTTCTTC.

This chain joins TRBV12-3 or TRBV12-4 and TRBJ2-4; 7 nucleotides line up with TRBD2. After removal of 8 bases from V and 13 bases from J, the junction contained 8 bases not matched to a gene. CDR3 length equals 11 residues. Here the CDR3 DNA reads TGTGCCAGCCGGGGGGTCTTTGAGCAGTACTTC. Translation gives CASRGVFEQYF.

The V gene is TRBV25-1, the J gene TRBJ2-7, with 9 nucleotides matching TRBD1. Losses at the gene ends were 3 bases for V and 1 base for J; bases not matched to a gene: 4. Germline V gene lookup returns CDR1 MGHDK and CDR2 SYGVNS. CDR3 length: 15 amino acids. CDR3: CASSDSDRGSYEQYF. The CDR3, as DNA: TGTGCCAGCAGTGATTCGGACAGGGGTTCCTACGAGCAGTACTTC.